A single T cell receptor beta chain is shown here with its context. Its cognate antigen has yet to be identified. The sample holds no much larger clone one base away, and base qualities are not on file. These data are taken from a study of cytomegalovirus exposure and HLA in healthy donors (dated by TCRdb to 2015 to 2018). Turning to the overall study: An earlier analysis of 587 of the donors reported 276 Gb of sequence data and 95 million to 140 million unique TCR beta sequences obtained from about 170 million T cells. Approximately 310 gigabases of sequencing data and approximately 91 million unique TCR sequences made up an early release that covered about 640 HLA-typed donors. The genetic ancestry cluster associated with self-reported Caucasian donors included 80% to 90% of the approximately 400 genotyped donors. The study was designed to test whether signatures of past pathogen exposure could be identified by cataloging public T cell receptors. The T cell repertoires of about 700 subjects were profiled by immunosequencing and related to cytomegalovirus serostatus. Besides the first cohort of roughly 700 subjects, a separate validation cohort made up of 90 to 150 different subjects was used. High-throughput TCR immunosequencing, statistical association of individual TCRs with disease status, and machine learning were combined to predict cytomegalovirus infection status. A later analysis re-analyzed previously published TCR beta repertoires from approximately 700 donors and added high-resolution HLA genotyping to study TCR occurrence patterns. Rather than drawing on any new phenotypic data, the later analysis identified candidate immune exposures from TCR beta sequences and the way those sequences occurred across donors. To decide whether each TCR beta V gene segment behaved as functional or pseudogenic, an earlier analysis of approximately 620 of the donors relied on high-throughput TCR beta sequencing. Donor age, sex, ethnicity and CMV serostatus were compiled together with the repertoire data. A later genetic analysis used genome-wide SNP genotypes for about 60% of the roughly 700 donors, treating that subset as a discovery cohort. All discovery cohort repertoires had been generated on a single sequencing platform. HLA typing covered class I and class II loci at four-digit resolution. Typing coverage differed by locus: A, B, C, DRB1 and DQB1 were typed in about 629-630 donors, DQA1 in 500 to 550, DPA1 in approximately 600, and DPB1 in roughly 470. Because of strong linkage in the cohort, five DR-DQ haplotypes were treated as single units for association and clustering. On average, approximately 250,000 unique TCR beta nucleotide sequences were sequenced per donor among fewer than 500 genotyped donors of the cohort, with 15% to 20% of those sequences being non-productive. Study-level results and caveats: In a later analysis, HLA-associated TCR beta chains were found to be more clonally expanded and to have lower generation probabilities than equally common non-associated chains. CMV serostatus was the only immune exposure information available for the cohort. The 87-base-pair reads could not distinguish some IMGT-functional V segments, including TRBV6-2 and TRBV6-3, so those segments were excluded. Only TCR beta chains were sequenced in this cohort, and the absence of alpha or paired-chain data limited detectable features. A further reported finding was that TCR beta sequences accurately predicted the HLA-A and HLA-B alleles for most subjects in the first cohort. Across donors, most TCR sequences were observed very rarely, whereas some public TCRs were present in many individuals. According to the authors, the approach could potentially be generalized to other disease states and immunological phenotypes. In a later genetic analysis, a missense DCLRE1C variant was associated with V-gene and J-gene trimming of TCR beta chains, and the association was replicated in an independent cohort. In a later analysis, the rate of TCR association differed among HLA loci, with DRB1 alleles having the most associated TCRs and HLA-C alleles having the fewest. A few of the identified cytomegalovirus-associated TCR beta chains were confirmed in vitro to be specific for cytomegalovirus antigens. The classifier was reported to diagnose cytomegalovirus status with high specificity and sensitivity in both the original cohort and the validation cohort. A group of highly shared sequence variants was considered likely to be a technical artifact of the sequencing pipeline. The presence/absence analyses assumed that sequencing depth was roughly uniform across donors, and that assumption may not be true. A total of 164 TCR beta chains were listed by the study as associated with cytomegalovirus. Correlated functional status among segregating V segments might reflect linkage disequilibrium, but an unknown experimental factor could not be ruled out. Because HLA typing was unavailable for some donors at each locus, only the typed subset was used in association tests. The earlier analysis of fewer than 750 of the donors excluded over 15 rarely observed V segments, including chromosome 9 orphons, because counts were too low. In a later genetic analysis, fewer N-insertions in productive TCRs were reported among donors in an Asian-associated ancestry cluster than the roughly 700-donor mean. In an earlier analysis of approximately 590 of the donors, most TCR beta V segments appeared in productive rearrangements about 87% or about 30% of the time, broadly matching IMGT annotations. In a later analysis, most CMV-associated TCR beta chains were found to appear HLA-restricted, with HLA associations seemingly driven largely by CMV exposure. Specific HLA alleles were associated with 15,000 to 20,000 TCR beta sequences at a false discovery rate of 0.05 in a later analysis. In a later analysis, several top co-occurrence clusters were reported to appear linked to parvovirus B19, influenza, CMV and Epstein-Barr virus. Strong co-occurrence of HLA alleles, especially DR and DQ, made assigning TCR associations to individual alleles difficult.

Deletion took 1 base off V and 0 bases off J, with a span of 11 bases between the germline ends. The CDR3 starts with the cysteine, ends with the phenylalanine, and has 16 residues. The sequence is cut down to CDR3 DNA, 48 bases in frame from base 1. From a lookup of the germline V gene, CDR1 and CDR2 are SGHVS and FNYEAQ. The cohort was made up of under 800 healthy bone marrow donors. At the time of sampling, all cohort members were nominally healthy, though unrecorded immune exposures were likely present. CMV serostatus was positive for roughly 290 and negative for about half of the roughly 670 cohort members, and was not recorded for this donor. A peripheral blood sample was provided by each donor, and peripheral blood mononuclear cells were used for TCR beta sequencing. Genomic DNA extraction from the blood cell samples was performed with the Qiagen DNeasy Blood Extraction Kit. Library preparation was by the immunoSEQ multiplex PCR assay. The multiplex PCR relied on a mix of 60 forward primers for TCR Vbeta segments and 13 reverse primers for TCR Jbeta segments. Amplification of the CDR3 region of rearranged TCR beta genes was performed with a multiplex PCR assay on genomic DNA. Amplified TCR beta libraries were sequenced as 87-base-pair reads on the Illumina HiSeq System. The original methods were these. In a later analysis, some 80 million unique TCR beta chains were counted across the 690 or so repertoires, and roughly 10 million of these chains were shared by at least two donors. Raw reads were error-corrected and collapsed into unique sequences by a nearest-neighbor algorithm in which closely related sequences were merged to remove PCR and sequencing errors. Alignment of CDR3 sequences to IMGT reference sequences was used to assign V, D and J gene segments. For a sequence to be retained, at least a six-nucleotide match to both a V gene segment and a J gene segment was required. Rearrangements were called productive when the CDR3 lacked stop codons and stayed in frame with V and J; all others were non-productive. Following IMGT convention, CDR3 was defined as the stretch from the second conserved V-encoded cysteine to the conserved J-encoded phenylalanine. In an earlier analysis of 550 to 650 of the donors, sequences lacking an unambiguous match to a single V gene segment were excluded. In an earlier analysis of a few hundred of the donors, V segments were called functional above 56.7% productive rearrangements and were called segregating when the between-donor standard deviation exceeded 5%. A statistical classification framework was developed to diagnose cytomegalovirus status using the catalog of TCR beta chain sequences. A later analysis assigned V and J genes by comparing TCR nucleotide sequences with IMGT/GENE-DB human TR gene sequences. Using the TCRdist pipeline, a later analysis assigned CDR3 sequences along with most-parsimonious VDJ recombination scenarios. In a later analysis, every TCR beta chain was defined by the combination of its CDR3 amino acid sequence and its V-gene family, and reads without a unique V-gene family were dropped. As a way to deal with suspected cross-contamination and a sequencing artifact, a later analysis dropped hundreds of nucleotide sequences that were highly shared and had low generation probability. For each public chain, a later analysis derived a clonal expansion index from normalized ranks of inferred template counts within each repertoire. In a later analysis, generation probabilities were computed with a VDJ recombination model fitted to out-of-frame rearrangements, and the resulting probabilities were checked against IGoR. Hypergeometric tests were used in a later analysis to score TCR-TCR, TCR-HLA and TCR-CMV co-occurrence, with a repertoire-size bias correction applied to the TCR pairs. To estimate false discovery rates, a later analysis permuted the HLA or CMV assignments 20 times. In a later analysis, co-occurring TCRs were grouped using DBSCAN, and TCRdist sequence similarity was added for clustering within HLA-allele-positive subsets. For co-occurrence clustering, repertoires with fewer than 30,000 or more than 120,000 public chains were excluded, along with several repertoires with anomalous nucleotide sharing. Entries here come from immuneACCESS through TCRdb and include only in-frame sequences with V and J called. Some clones fail to appear in such tables; in the studies checked, an unresolved V gene covers under half of the shortfall, and the cause of the remainder is unknown. The V and J calls and clone size are taken from that table; D and trimming were inferred from the DNA. Across this sample there are roughly 140,000 clones, with 73% seen only once. Of the sample, roughly an eighth is held by the ten largest clones.

The origin of this receptor is a human donor in good health. The chain employs TRBV7-6 and TRBJ2-3; possibly the D gene is TRBD2, per 6 matching bases. The sample taken for sequencing was PBMCs. The CDR3 region: CASSLGASESTDTQYF. The nucleotide sequence is given as TGTGCCAGCAGCTTAGGCGCTAGCGAAAGCACAGATACGCAGTATTTT. This CDR3, with the reference TRBV7-6 and TRBJ2-3 proteins standing in past its ends, gives the full variable domain GAGVSQSPRYKVTKRGQDVALRCDPISGHVSLYWYRQALGQGPEFLTYFNYEAQQDKSGLPNDRFSAERPEGSISTLTIQRTEQRDSAMYRCASSLGASESTDTQYFGPGTRLTVL.